This entry lists 26 T cell receptor beta chains sequenced from one sample in a study of neurological immune-mediated disorders. TCRdb reprocessed the 5' RACE reads with MiXCR, giving one entry per CDR3 protein. The sample has about 33,000 distinct CDR3 sequences, roughly 1.6% seen once. Sample: PBMCs. The receptors here all came from a woman aged 25 to 39 with multiple sclerosis.

There are a few counts of this clonotype. The chain has TRBV7-2 and TRBJ2-5; TRBD1 might be the D (5 bases). The V gene's germline CDR1 is SGHTA and CDR2 FQGNSA. V lost 1 base, J lost 1 base, and 7 bases lay in between. The CDR3 consists of 14 residues. The CDR3 region has the DNA TGTGCCAGCAGCTTAGGACAGCCCCAAGAGACCCAGTACTTC. Protein sequence: CASSLGQPQETQYF.

This clonotype was counted many times. This CDR3 is CASSLQASTDTQYF. The CDR3 coding sequence is TGTGCCAGCAGCCTCCAGGCTAGCACAGATACGCAGTATTTT. V is TRBV7-2 and J is TRBJ2-3; no firm D call. The CDR3 is 14 amino acids. CDR1 is SGHTA, CDR2 FQGNSA, per germline. Trimming left V 5 bases short and J 0 bases short, with 9 bases between.

This clonotype is deemed medium-sized. The chain links TRBV20-1 to TRBJ1-5; D remains unclear. Looked up from germline, CDR1 is DFQATT and CDR2 is SNEGSKA (reference sequence). The CDR3 consists of 13 residues. V dropped 3 bases and J dropped 4 bases, with 10 bases sitting between them. The CDR3 sequence: CSARGSLNQPQHF. In nucleotides, the CDR3 is TGCAGTGCTAGGGGCAGTCTAAATCAGCCCCAGCATTTT.

At least ten counts were recorded for this clonotype. This chain links TRBV20-1 with TRBJ2-5; D uncertain. Per the germline V gene, CDR1 is DFQATT and CDR2 is SNEGSKA (reference sequence). CDR3 length: 13 amino acids. V was cut by 5 bases and J by 6 bases, with 16 bases left in between. The CDR3 sequence is CSAPGPQGKTQYF. In DNA, the CDR3 is TGCAGTGCTCCGGGTCCTCAAGGAAAGACCCAGTACTTC.

This clonotype was recorded at least ten times. The chain combines TRBV9 with TRBJ1-5; no clear D. This CDR3 region has 16 residues. Germline V CDR1 and CDR2: SGDLS, YYNGEE. V lost 4 bases and J lost 9, with 23 bases in between. Here the CDR3 DNA reads TGTGCCAGCAGCCGCCTCACGGGGAACCACTCCGGGCCCCAGCATTTT. Encoded protein: CASSRLTGNHSGPQHF.

This clonotype occurred many times. V usage is TRBV4-2 and J usage is TRBJ2-3; D might be TRBD1 or TRBD2, each matching 5 bases. Trimming took 2 bases from V and 1 from J, leaving 13 bases between them. The germline gives CDR1 LGHNA, CDR2 YNFKEQ. The length of the CDR3 is 16 residues. The CDR3 loop is CASSQSRGLGTDTQYF. CDR3 sequence (DNA): TGTGCCAGCAGCCAAAGCCGGGGCCTAGGCACAGATACGCAGTATTTT.

This clonotype was recorded at least ten times. The DNA for the CDR3 is TGTGCCAGTAGTCTACTGAGCCGGGACAGCATCTACGAGCAGTACTTC. It is translated as CASSLLSRDSIYEQYF. This chain links TRBV19 with TRBJ2-7, with 7 nucleotides matching TRBD1. CDR1 is LNHDA and CDR2 is SQIVND in the germline V gene (reference sequence). CDR3 length: 16 amino acids. The J segment lost 3 bases and the V segment lost 5 bases, leaving 13 bases of the junction unmatched.

This clonotype has a count of ten or more. This chain connects TRBV20-1 to TRBJ1-1; D uncertain. This CDR3 region has 10 residues. Germline V gene data show CDR1 as DFQATT and CDR2 as SNEGSKA (reference sequence). With 5 bases removed from V and 10 bases from J, the gap between germline ends came to 11 bases. CDR3 loop: CSAGEVRAFF. As DNA, the CDR3 is TGCAGTGCTGGGGAAGTGCGAGCTTTCTTT.

This clonotype was counted many times. V usage is TRBV6-1 and J usage is TRBJ2-7, with TRBD1 identical over 12 bases. Germline CDR1 MNHNS, CDR2 SASEGT. This CDR3 contains 13 residues. V lost 4 bases, J lost 5 bases, and 0 bases stayed unmatched. The CDR3 sequence is CASSGDRGHEQYF. CDR3 coding DNA: TGTGCCAGCAGTGGGGACAGGGGGCACGAGCAGTACTTC.

By share, this clonotype ranks as medium-sized. Lacking the conserved final phenylalanine or tryptophan, this CDR3 likely reflects a read error. V and J are TRBV12-3 or TRBV12-4 and TRBJ1-2, with 8 bases that match TRBD1. The CDR3 totals 13 residues. The ends lost 7 bases at V and 4 bases at J; junction bases unmatched: 5. CDR3 sequence (DNA): TGTGCCAGCACCAGGACAGGGTTCTATGGCTACACCTGC. Translated, it gives CASTRTGFYGYTC.

This clonotype appeared many times. The chain couples TRBV2 to TRBJ2-7, with a tentative D call TRBD2 (5 bases). The germline gives CDR1 SNHLY, CDR2 FYNNEI. V lost 6 bases and J lost 2, with 8 bases in between. The CDR3 totals 12 residues. CDR3 residues: CASRDSAYEQYF. The CDR3 nucleotides read TGTGCCAGCAGGGACTCTGCCTACGAGCAGTACTTC. The full variable domain, with the rest looked up from reference TRBV2 and TRBJ2-7, is EPEVTQTPSHQVTQMGQEVILRCVPISNHLYFYWYRQILGQKVEFLVSFYNNEISEKSEIFDDQFSVERPDGSNFTLKIRSTKLEDSAMYFCASRDSAYEQYFGPGTRLTVT.

The sample holds many counts of this clonotype. This chain links TRBV10-3 with TRBJ1-2; weak D call: TRBD1 (5 bases). This CDR3 has 19 residues. The V end was cut by 1 base, the J end by 2 bases, with 23 bases between. Germline CDR1 is ENHRY and CDR2 is SYGVKD. CDR3 nucleotides: TGTGCCATCAGTGAGTTGGGACCCGGGACTAAAAGAATGAACTATGGCTACACCTTC. This translates into CAISELGPGTKRMNYGYTF.

In this sample, this clonotype turned up many times. The chain couples TRBV5-1 to TRBJ2-2; 7 bases are a match to TRBD1. With V trimmed by 3 bases and J by 2 bases, 7 bases remained unmatched. Germline CDR1 SGHRS, CDR2 YFSETQ. The CDR3 is made up of 16 amino acids. CDR3 sequence: CASSWGTVRNTGELFF. Written as DNA, the CDR3 is TGCGCCAGCAGCTGGGGGACAGTTCGCAACACCGGGGAGCTGTTTTTT.

This clonotype was recorded at least ten times. The gene calls are TRBV20-1 and TRBJ2-1, with D possibly called TRBD1 or TRBD2 (5 bases each). Per germline, CDR1 DFQATT and CDR2 SNEGSKA (reference sequence). The CDR3 sequence is 11 residues long. Trimming shortened V by 5 bases and J by 9 bases, and 11 bases separated the two germline ends. Here the CDR3 DNA reads TGCAGTGCTCCCTTTGGGGGTGAGCAGTTCTTC. Translated, it gives CSAPFGGEQFF.

This clonotype was found many times. The V call is TRBV20-1, the J call TRBJ1-3, with a weak D call TRBD1 (5 bases). V was trimmed by 4 bases and J by 0 bases, leaving 7 bases between them. CDR3 length: 13 amino acids. Germline V lookup: CDR1 DFQATT, CDR2 SNEGSKA (reference sequence). CDR3 amino acids: CSATQGSGNTIYF. CDR3 DNA: TGCAGTGCTACTCAGGGCTCTGGAAACACCATATATTTT.

This clonotype appeared many times. The genes are TRBV10-2 and TRBJ2-7; 8 nucleotides agree with TRBD2. The CDR3 runs 16 residues. After removal of 3 bases from V and 1 base from J, the junction contained 8 bases not matched to a gene. CDR1 WSHSY and CDR2 SAAADI come from the germline V gene. The CDR3 sequence: CASSDLGRGRSYEQYF. The CDR3 DNA follows: TGCGCCAGCAGTGATCTCGGGAGGGGAAGGTCCTACGAGCAGTACTTC.

This clonotype was recorded many times. The V gene is TRBV18, the J gene TRBJ2-5; TRBD1 matches 7 bases. Trimming cost V 6 bases and J 0 bases; bases outside gene matches: 4. The germline V gene has CDR1 KGHSH and CDR2 LQKENI. This CDR3 has 14 residues. As DNA, the CDR3 is TGTGCCAGCTCGCCGACAGGGTACCAAGAGACCCAGTACTTC. Translating gives CASSPTGYQETQYF.

This clonotype was counted many times. The CDR3 DNA reads as TGCGCCAGCAGCTTGGGGACTAGCGGTTCCTACGAGCAGTACTTC. Protein sequence: CASSLGTSGSYEQYF. V and J are TRBV5-1 and TRBJ2-7; TRBD2 aligns across 10 bases. Germline-derived CDR1 and CDR2 are SGHRS and YFSETQ. The CDR3 is 15 residues long. The trim removed 0 bases at V and 1 base at J, leaving 1 base unmatched.

This clonotype was observed many times. V and J are TRBV20-1 and TRBJ1-2, with 10 nucleotides matching TRBD1. V was clipped by 1 base and J by 5 bases; unmatched bases: 10. This CDR3 is 16 amino acids long. The germline CDR1 and CDR2 sequences are DFQATT and SNEGSKA (reference sequence). The CDR3 nucleotides read TGCAGTGCTAGAGGGGGAAGACAGGGGGCCCGATATGGCTACACCTTC. Residues: CSARGGRQGARYGYTF.

This clonotype turned up a few times. This chain uses TRBV9 with TRBJ1-1, with D unclear. Trimming took off 0 bases at V and 0 bases at J, with 12 bases between the two ends. The CDR3 is made up of 16 amino acids. Per the germline V gene, CDR1 is SGDLS and CDR2 is YYNGEE. CDR3 sequence reads: CASSVDSGQVNTEAFF. The DNA of the CDR3 is TGTGCCAGCAGCGTAGACAGTGGGCAGGTGAACACTGAAGCTTTCTTT.

This clonotype was counted ten times or more. This chain uses TRBV2 with TRBJ1-1; D remains ambiguous. Trimming cost V 2 bases and J 3 bases, with 4 bases left between them. This CDR3 region has 12 residues. Germline V lookup: CDR1 SNHLY, CDR2 FYNNEI. The DNA of the CDR3 is TGTGCCAGCAGTGAAAGGTACACTGAAGCTTTCTTT. Translating it yields CASSERYTEAFF.

This clonotype is large (0.1 to 1%). The chain joins TRBV9 to TRBJ2-1; no firm D call. V was pared by 0 bases and J by 9 bases, with 10 bases between. The CDR3 loop spans 13 amino acids. Germline assignment: CDR1 SGDLS and CDR2 YYNGEE. This chain's CDR3 is CASSVGSPGEQFF. CDR3 DNA: TGTGCCAGCAGCGTAGGTAGTCCCGGTGAGCAGTTCTTC.

This clonotype was seen ten or more times. This sequence joins TRBV18 and TRBJ2-3; D is undetermined. The CDR3 consists of 12 residues. Germline V gives CDR1 KGHSH, CDR2 LQKENI. V shed 3 bases and J shed 0 bases, with 1 base lying between them. The CDR3 DNA reads TGTGCCAGCTCACCTAGCACAGATACGCAGTATTTT. Amino acid sequence: CASSPSTDTQYF.

This clonotype has ten or more counts. V and J are TRBV15 and TRBJ1-4; D ambiguous. This CDR3 is built from 13 residues. The V and J ends lost 5 bases and 7 bases respectively, with 11 bases between them. The V gene's germline CDR1 is LNHNV and CDR2 YYDKDF (reference sequence). CDR3 region: CATSRGLSEKLFF. The DNA for the CDR3 is TGTGCCACCAGCCGAGGACTTAGTGAAAAACTGTTTTTT.

As for this clonotype: One end of the junction is discordant with germline, which a read error may explain. The CDR3 DNA reads TGTGCCAGCTCACGTAACAGTTCAACCCTCAACTTT. This translates into CASSRNSSTLNF. The chain joins TRBV18 to TRBJ1-6; D call uncertain. The CDR3 is made up of 12 amino acids. Germline CDR1 KGHSH, CDR2 LQKENI.

This clonotype appeared many times. V gene TRBV20-1 combines with J gene TRBJ1-2; D gene ambiguous. Trimming stripped 2 bases from V and 0 bases from J, with 10 bases between. This CDR3 has 14 amino acids. In germline, CDR1 is DFQATT, CDR2 SNEGSKA (reference sequence). CDR3 bases: TGCAGTGCTAGAAAACAGACCGCTAACTATGGCTACACCTTC. It is translated as CSARKQTANYGYTF.